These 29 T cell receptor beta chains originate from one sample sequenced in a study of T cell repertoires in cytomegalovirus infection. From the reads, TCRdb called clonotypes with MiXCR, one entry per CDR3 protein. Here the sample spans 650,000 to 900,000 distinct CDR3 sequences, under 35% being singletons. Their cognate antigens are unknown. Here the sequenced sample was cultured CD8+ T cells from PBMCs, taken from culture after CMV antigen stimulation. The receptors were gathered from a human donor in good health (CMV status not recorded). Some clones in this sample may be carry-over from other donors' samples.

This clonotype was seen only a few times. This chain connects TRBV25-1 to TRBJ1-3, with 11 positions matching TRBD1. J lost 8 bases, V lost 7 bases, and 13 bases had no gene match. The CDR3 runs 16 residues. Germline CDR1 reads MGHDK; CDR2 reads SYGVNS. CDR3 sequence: CASNMDRGLRLDTIYF. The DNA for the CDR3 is TGTGCCAGCAATATGGACAGGGGGCTTCGATTAGACACCATATATTTT.

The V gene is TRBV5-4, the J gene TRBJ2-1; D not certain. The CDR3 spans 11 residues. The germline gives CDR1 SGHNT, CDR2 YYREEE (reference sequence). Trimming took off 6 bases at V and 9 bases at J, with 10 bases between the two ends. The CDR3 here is CASTLTGEQFF. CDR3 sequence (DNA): TGTGCCAGCACCTTAACGGGTGAGCAGTTCTTC.

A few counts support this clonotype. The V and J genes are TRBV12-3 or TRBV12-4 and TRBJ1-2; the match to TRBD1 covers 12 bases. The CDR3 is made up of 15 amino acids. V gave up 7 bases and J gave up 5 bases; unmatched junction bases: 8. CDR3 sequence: CASNRPGQGAYGYTF. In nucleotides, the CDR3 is TGTGCCAGCAACCGACCGGGACAGGGGGCGTATGGCTACACCTTC.

CDR3 in DNA: TGTGCCAGCAGCCCCCGGGACAGGGGTTACTACGAGCAGTACTTC. Translating it yields CASSPRDRGYYEQYF. This chain uses TRBV7-9 with TRBJ2-7; 10 bases are a match to TRBD1. V trimming: 5 bases; J trimming: 3 bases; junction bases outside the gene matches: 7. Germline CDR1 reads SEHNR; CDR2 reads FQNEAQ (reference sequence). There are 15 residues in the CDR3.

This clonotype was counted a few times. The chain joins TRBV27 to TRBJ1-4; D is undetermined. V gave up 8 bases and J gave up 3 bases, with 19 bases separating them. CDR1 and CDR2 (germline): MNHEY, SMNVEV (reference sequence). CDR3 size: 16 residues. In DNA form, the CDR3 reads TGTGCCAGCCGCCCCGAGTGGGCGCGGGCTAATGAAAAACTGTTTTTT. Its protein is CASRPEWARANEKLFF. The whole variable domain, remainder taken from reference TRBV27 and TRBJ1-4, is EAQVTQNPRYLITVTGKKLTVTCSQNMNHEYMSWYRQDPGLGLRQIYYSMNVEVTDKGDVPEGYKVSRKEKRNFPLILESPSPNQTSLYFCASRPEWARANEKLFFGSGTQLSVL.

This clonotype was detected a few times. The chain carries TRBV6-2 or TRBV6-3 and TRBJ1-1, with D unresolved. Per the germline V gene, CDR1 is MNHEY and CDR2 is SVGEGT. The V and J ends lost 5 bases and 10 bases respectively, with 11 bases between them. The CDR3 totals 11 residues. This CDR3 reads CASSAGRGAFF. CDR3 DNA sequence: TGTGCCAGCAGTGCAGGACGGGGAGCTTTCTTT.

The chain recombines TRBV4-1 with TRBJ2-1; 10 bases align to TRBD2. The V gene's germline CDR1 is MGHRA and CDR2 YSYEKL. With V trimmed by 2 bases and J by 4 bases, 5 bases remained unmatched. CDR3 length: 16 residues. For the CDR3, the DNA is TGCGCCAGCAGCCAAAGTAGGACTAGCGGATACAATGAGCAGTTCTTC. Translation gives CASSQSRTSGYNEQFF.

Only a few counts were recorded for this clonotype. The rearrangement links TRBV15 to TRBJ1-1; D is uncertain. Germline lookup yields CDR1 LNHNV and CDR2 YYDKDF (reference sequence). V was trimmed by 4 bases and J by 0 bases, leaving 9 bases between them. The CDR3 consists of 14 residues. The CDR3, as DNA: TGTGCCACCAGCAAGACAATCATGAACACTGAAGCTTTCTTT. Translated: CATSKTIMNTEAFF.

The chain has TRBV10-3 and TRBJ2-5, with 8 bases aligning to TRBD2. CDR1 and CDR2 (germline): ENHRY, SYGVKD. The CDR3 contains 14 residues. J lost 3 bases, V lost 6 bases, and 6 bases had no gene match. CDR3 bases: TGTGCCATCAGCCTTAATAGCGGGGAAGAGACCCAGTACTTC. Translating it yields CAISLNSGEETQYF.

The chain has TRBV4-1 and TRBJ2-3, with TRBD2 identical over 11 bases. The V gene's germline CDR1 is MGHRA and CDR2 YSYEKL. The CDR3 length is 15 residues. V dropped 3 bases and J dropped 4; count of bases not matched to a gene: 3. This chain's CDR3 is CASSHRLAGPDTQYF. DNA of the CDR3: TGCGCCAGCAGCCACCGACTAGCGGGGCCAGATACGCAGTATTTT.

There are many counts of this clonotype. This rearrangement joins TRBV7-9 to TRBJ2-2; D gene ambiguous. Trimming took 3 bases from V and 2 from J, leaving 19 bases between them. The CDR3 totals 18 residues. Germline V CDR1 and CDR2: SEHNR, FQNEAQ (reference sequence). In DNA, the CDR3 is TGTGCCAGCAGCTTCTTGGGCCTCATCGTTGAAAACACCGGGGAGCTGTTTTTT. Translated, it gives CASSFLGLIVENTGELFF.

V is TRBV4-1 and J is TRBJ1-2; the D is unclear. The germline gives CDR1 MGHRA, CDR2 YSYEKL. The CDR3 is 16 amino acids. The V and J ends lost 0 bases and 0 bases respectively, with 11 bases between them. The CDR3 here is CASSQEVSSANYGYTF. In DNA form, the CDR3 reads TGCGCCAGCAGCCAAGAAGTCTCCAGTGCTAACTATGGCTACACCTTC.

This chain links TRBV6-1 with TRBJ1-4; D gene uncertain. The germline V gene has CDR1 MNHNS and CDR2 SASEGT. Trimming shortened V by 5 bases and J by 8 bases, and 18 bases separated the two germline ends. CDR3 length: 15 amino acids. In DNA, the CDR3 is TGTGCCAGCAGTCCCCTGTTTCGCCCGGGAGAAAAACTGTTTTTT. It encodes CASSPLFRPGEKLFF.

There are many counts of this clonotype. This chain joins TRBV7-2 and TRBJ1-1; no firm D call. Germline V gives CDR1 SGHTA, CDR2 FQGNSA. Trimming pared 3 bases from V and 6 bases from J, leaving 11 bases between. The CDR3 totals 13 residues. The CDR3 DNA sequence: TGTGCCAGCAGCTTTCCGGAAGTGCCTGAAGCTTTCTTT. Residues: CASSFPEVPEAFF.

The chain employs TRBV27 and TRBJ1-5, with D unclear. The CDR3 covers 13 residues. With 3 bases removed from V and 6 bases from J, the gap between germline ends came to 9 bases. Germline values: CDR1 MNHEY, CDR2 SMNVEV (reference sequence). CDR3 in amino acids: CASSLFRGQPQHF. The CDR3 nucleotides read TGTGCCAGCAGTTTGTTTCGAGGTCAGCCCCAGCATTTT.

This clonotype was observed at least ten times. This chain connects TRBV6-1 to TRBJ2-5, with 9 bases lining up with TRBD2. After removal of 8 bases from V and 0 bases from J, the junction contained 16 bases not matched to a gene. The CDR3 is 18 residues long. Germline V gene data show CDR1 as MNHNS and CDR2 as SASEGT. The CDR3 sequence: CASGVILAGNLNQETQYF. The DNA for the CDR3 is TGTGCCAGCGGAGTGATTCTAGCGGGGAACTTAAACCAAGAGACCCAGTACTTC.

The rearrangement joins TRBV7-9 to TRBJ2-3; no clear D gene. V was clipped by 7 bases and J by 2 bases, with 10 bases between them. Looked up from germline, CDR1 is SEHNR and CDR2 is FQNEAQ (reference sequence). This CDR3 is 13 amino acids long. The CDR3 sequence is CASTPPVTDTQYF. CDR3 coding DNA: TGTGCCAGCACCCCCCCGGTCACAGATACGCAGTATTTT.

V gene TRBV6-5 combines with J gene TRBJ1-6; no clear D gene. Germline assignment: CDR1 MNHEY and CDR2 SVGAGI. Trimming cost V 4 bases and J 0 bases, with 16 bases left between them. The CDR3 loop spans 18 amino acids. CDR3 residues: CASSSRTFLGSYNSPLHF. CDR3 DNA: TGTGCCAGCAGTTCCCGGACTTTCTTGGGCTCCTATAATTCACCCCTCCACTTT.

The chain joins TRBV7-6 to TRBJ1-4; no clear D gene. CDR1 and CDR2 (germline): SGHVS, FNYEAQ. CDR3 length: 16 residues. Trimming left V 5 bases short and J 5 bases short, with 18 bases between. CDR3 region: CASSITGFGANEKLFF. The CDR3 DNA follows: TGTGCCAGCAGCATCACGGGTTTCGGTGCGAATGAAAAACTGTTTTTT.

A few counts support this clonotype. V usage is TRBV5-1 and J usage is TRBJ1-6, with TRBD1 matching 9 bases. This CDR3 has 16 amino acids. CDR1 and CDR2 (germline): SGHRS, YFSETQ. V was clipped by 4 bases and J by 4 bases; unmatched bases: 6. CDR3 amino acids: CASSRDREVYNSPLHF. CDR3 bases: TGCGCCAGCAGCCGGGACAGGGAAGTTTATAATTCACCCCTCCACTTT.

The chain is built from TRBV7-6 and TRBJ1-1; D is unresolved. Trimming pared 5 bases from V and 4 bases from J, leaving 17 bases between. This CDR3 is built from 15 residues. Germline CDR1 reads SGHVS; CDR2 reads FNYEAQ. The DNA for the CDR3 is TGTGCCAGCAGCCCGGGAAAAGGTGGGCTCACTGAAGCTTTCTTT. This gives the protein CASSPGKGGLTEAFF.

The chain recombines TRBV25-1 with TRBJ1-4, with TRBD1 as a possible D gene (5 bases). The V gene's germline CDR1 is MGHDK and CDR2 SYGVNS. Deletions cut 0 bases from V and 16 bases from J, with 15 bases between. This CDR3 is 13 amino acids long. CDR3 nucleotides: TGTGCCAGCAGTGAATATGGTAGGGGCCCATCGTTTTTT. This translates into CASSEYGRGPSFF.

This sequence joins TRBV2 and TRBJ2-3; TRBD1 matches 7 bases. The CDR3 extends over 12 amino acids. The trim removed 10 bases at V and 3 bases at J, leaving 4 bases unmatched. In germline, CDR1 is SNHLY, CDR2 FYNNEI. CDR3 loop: CAILTGTDTQYF. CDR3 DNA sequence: TGTGCCATCCTGACAGGGACAGATACGCAGTATTTT. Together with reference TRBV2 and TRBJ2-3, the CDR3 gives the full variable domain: EPEVTQTPSHQVTQMGQEVILRCVPISNHLYFYWYRQILGQKVEFLVSFYNNEISEKSEIFDDQFSVERPDGSNFTLKIRSTKLEDSAMYFCAILTGTDTQYFGPGTRLTVL.

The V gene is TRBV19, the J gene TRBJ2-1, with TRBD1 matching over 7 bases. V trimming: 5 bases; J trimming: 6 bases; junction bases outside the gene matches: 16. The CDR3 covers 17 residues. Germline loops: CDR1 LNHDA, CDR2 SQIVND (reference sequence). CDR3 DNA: TGTGCCAGTAGTGGACTGACAGGGACCTCCTCATCCAATGAGCAGTTCTTC. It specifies CASSGLTGTSSSNEQFF.

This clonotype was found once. The CDR3 nucleotides read TGTGCCAGCAGTTATGAGGGTATGAATTCACCCCTCCACTTT. Translation gives CASSYEGMNSPLHF. The chain carries TRBV6-5 and TRBJ1-6; D gene uncertain. The CDR3 loop spans 14 amino acids. The germline V gene has CDR1 MNHEY and CDR2 SVGAGI. Trimming stripped 3 bases from V and 7 bases from J, with 10 bases between.

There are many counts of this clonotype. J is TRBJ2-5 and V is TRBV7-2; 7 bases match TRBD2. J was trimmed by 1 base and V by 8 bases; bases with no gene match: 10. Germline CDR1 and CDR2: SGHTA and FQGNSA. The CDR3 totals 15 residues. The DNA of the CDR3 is TGTGCCAGCCGTTCGCGGGGGTACCTCCAAGAGACCCAGTACTTC. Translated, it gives CASRSRGYLQETQYF.

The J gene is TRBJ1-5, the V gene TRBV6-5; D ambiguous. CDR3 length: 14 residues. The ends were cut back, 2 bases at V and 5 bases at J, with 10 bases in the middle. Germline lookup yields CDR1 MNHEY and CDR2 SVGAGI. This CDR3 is CASSYGSAYQPQHF. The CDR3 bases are TGTGCCAGCAGTTACGGGTCAGCGTATCAGCCCCAGCATTTT.

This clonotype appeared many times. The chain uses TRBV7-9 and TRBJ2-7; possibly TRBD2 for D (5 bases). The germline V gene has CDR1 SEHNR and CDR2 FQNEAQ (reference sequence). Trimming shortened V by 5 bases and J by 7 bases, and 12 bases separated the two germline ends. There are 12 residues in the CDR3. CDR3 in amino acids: CASSPRGWEQYF. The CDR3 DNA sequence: TGTGCCAGCAGCCCCCGGGGTTGGGAGCAGTACTTC.

The DNA for the CDR3 is TGCGCCAGCAGCTTGGGACTAGCGTCGCAAGATACGCAGTATTTT. Translating gives CASSLGLASQDTQYF. The rearrangement joins TRBV5-1 to TRBJ2-3; TRBD2 agrees at 8 bases. V lost 0 bases and J lost 5; bases outside the gene matches: 5. The CDR3 sequence is 15 residues long. CDR1 and CDR2 (germline): SGHRS, YFSETQ.